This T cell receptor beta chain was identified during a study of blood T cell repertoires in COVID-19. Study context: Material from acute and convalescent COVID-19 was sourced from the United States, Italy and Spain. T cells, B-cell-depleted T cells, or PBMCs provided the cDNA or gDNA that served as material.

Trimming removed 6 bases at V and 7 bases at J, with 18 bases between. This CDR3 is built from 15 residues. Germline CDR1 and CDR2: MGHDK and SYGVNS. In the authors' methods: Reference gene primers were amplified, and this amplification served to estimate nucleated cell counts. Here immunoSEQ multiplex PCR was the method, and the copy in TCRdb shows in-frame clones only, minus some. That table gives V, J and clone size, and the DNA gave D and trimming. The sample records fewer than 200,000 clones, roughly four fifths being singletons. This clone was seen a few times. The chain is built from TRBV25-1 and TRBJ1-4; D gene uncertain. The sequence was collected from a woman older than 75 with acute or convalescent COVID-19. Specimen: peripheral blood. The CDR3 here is CASRYTASGSEKLFF. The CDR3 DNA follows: TGTGCCAGCAGATACACAGCCTCGGGAAGTGAAAAACTGTTTTTT.